This is a list of T cell receptor beta chains from one sample in a study of blood T cell repertoires in COVID-19. The assay was immunoSEQ multiplex PCR, and TCRdb's table has in-frame clones only and misses some. Of about 400,000 clones in the sample, about 85% were seen once. Specimen: PBMCs or T cells enriched from blood (not recorded which). Receptors originate from a woman between 18 and 29 years old with acute COVID-19. Both conserved end residues are part of each CDR3. A D gene is named only where the DNA matches it firmly.

d_gene	v_gene	j_gene	len	CDR3aa
TRBD1	TRBV9	TRBJ2-1	15	CASSSMTGESNEQFF
.	TRBV18	TRBJ1-5	16	CASSPPGQGINQPQHF
TRBD1	TRBV9	TRBJ2-2	16	CASSVVGTGVAGELFF
TRBD1	TRBV6-5	TRBJ2-3	15	CASSYSDRSTDTQYF
.	TRBV4-2	TRBJ2-5	16	CASSQDAGALQETQYF
.	TRBV7-2	TRBJ2-7	12	CASSRLRYEQYF
TRBD1	TRBV7-9	TRBJ1-2	13	CASSSGQGLGYTF
TRBD1	TRBV7-9	TRBJ1-2	14	CASSLADRAHGYTF
TRBD1	TRBV14	TRBJ1-2	13	CASSPGTDYGYTF
TRBD2	TRBV5-5	TRBJ2-5	18	CASSLVYSSGDLQETQYF
.	TRBV11-2	TRBJ1-6	17	CASSLGEGQGAGSALHF
TRBD1	TRBV12-3/TRBV12-4	TRBJ2-5	13	CASSPDREETQYF
.	TRBV4-3	TRBJ1-2	14	CASSQTSPSGGYTF
TRBD1	TRBV10-3	TRBJ1-2	18	CAISGGRTGPHGKYGYTF
TRBD1	TRBV4-1	TRBJ1-6	13	CASRDRGNSPLHF
.	TRBV7-9	TRBJ2-3	13	CASSPGFTDTQYF
TRBD1	TRBV6-5	TRBJ1-2	15	CASSYGDSLNYGYTF
.	TRBV4-1	TRBJ1-5	15	CASSQDDSRNQPQHF
TRBD2	TRBV7-2	TRBJ2-1	18	CASSQRSSGGAYYNEQFF
.	TRBV7-2	TRBJ2-1	16	CASSPGSPATYNEQFF
TRBD1	TRBV6-5	TRBJ1-4	14	CASRDRGENEKLFF
.	TRBV19	TRBJ1-3	13	CASSTRGRNTIYF
TRBD2	TRBV4-1	TRBJ2-7	14	CASSQDRASGRPTF
.	TRBV5-1	TRBJ2-7	15	CASSPMSGGSYEQYF
.	TRBV7-2	TRBJ2-7	12	CASSFSAYEQYF
TRBD1	TRBV16	TRBJ1-2	14	CASSQSGDRDRYTF
.	TRBV6-5	TRBJ2-1	15	CASSQTALTYNEQFF
.	TRBV10-1	TRBJ1-1	16	CASSEPGWGRGTEAFF
TRBD2	TRBV7-2	TRBJ2-7	14	CASSPSGSLHEQYF
TRBD1	TRBV5-6	TRBJ2-2	17	CASSLGPGTANTGELFF
TRBD1	TRBV29-1	TRBJ2-7	15	CSVSIPRTGPYEQYF
TRBD2	TRBV30	TRBJ2-5	16	CAWRTRKGRGGETQYF
TRBD1	TRBV14	TRBJ2-7	12	CASPGQIYEQYF
TRBD2	TRBV30	TRBJ2-5	16	CAWSDGLAGGWETQYF
.	TRBV15	TRBJ2-7	16	CATSRGSGGGHYEQYF
.	TRBV14	TRBJ2-2	14	CASSRTRIGGELFF
TRBD1	TRBV29-1	TRBJ1-2	13	CSVQGAQPHGYTF